This TCR beta chain was identified during a study of T cells in localized non-small cell lung cancer. Findings and limits, study-wide: Among blood samples, higher T cell density accompanied longer overall survival. Exceeding tumor, uninvolved adjacent lung had the highest T cell clonality.

Germline V gene data show CDR1 as SGHAT and CDR2 as FQNNGV. The CDR3 totals 14 residues. V lost 5 bases, J lost 3 bases, and 13 bases lay in between. Assay: immunoSEQ multiplex PCR; the TCRdb copy retains only in-frame clones and omits some. The data hold approximately 52,000 clones, with roughly 80% observed a single time. Note on this clone: No antigen is known for it.

J is TRBJ1-1 and V is TRBV11-2; D remains ambiguous. The starting material was peripheral blood, obtained before any cancer treatment. This receptor was identified in a man aged 40-75 years with stage I squamous cell lung carcinoma. The CDR3 loop reads CASSTTAGYTEAFF. The DNA for the CDR3 is TGTGCCAGCAGCACAACAGCGGGGTACACTGAAGCTTTCTTT.